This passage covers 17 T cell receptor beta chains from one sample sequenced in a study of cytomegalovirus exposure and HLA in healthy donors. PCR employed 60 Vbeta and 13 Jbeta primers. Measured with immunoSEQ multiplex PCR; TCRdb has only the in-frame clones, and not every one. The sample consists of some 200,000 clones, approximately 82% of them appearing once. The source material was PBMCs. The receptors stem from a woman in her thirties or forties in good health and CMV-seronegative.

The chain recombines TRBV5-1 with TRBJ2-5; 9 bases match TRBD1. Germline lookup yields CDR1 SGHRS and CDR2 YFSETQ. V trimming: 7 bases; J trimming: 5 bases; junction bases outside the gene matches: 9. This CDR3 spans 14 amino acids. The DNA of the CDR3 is TGCGCCAGCGGACAGGGGTCGTTCGTGGAGACCCAGTACTTC. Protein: CASGQGSFVETQYF.

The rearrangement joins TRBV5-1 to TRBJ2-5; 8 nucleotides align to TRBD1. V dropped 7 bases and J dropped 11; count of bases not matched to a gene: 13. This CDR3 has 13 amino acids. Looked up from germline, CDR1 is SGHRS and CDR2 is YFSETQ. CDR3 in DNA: TGCGCCAGCGCCGGGACAGGCCTCGTGGAGCAGTACTTC. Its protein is CASAGTGLVEQYF.

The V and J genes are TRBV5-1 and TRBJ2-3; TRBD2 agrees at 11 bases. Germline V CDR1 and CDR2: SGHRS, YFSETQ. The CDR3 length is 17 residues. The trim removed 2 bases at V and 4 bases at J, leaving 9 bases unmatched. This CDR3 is CASSFYPGLADADTQYF. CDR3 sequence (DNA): TGCGCCAGCAGCTTCTACCCGGGACTAGCGGACGCAGATACGCAGTATTTT.

CDR3 residues: CASRPEMASHEQYF. CDR3 coding DNA: TGTGCCAGCCGCCCGGAGATGGCGAGCCACGAGCAGTACTTC. The chain joins TRBV7-2 to TRBJ2-7; D call uncertain. Germline V gene data show CDR1 as SGHTA and CDR2 as FQGNSA. Trimming pared 8 bases from V and 5 bases from J, leaving 19 bases between. This CDR3 spans 14 amino acids.

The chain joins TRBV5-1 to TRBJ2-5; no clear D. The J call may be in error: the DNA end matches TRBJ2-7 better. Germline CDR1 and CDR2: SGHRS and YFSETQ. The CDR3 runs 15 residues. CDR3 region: CASSLLQRETYEQYF. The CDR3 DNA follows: TGCGCCAGCAGCTTATTACAGAGAGAAACCTACGAGCAGTACTTC.

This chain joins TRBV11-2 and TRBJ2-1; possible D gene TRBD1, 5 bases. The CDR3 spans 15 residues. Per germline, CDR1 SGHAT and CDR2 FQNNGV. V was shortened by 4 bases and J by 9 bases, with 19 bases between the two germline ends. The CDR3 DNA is TGTGCCAGCAGCTCCCTGGCAGGGTCGATGGTTGAGCAGTTCTTC. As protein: CASSSLAGSMVEQFF. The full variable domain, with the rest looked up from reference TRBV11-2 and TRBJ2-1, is EAGVAQSPRYKIIEKRQSVAFWCNPISGHATLYWYQQILGQGPKLLIQFQNNGVVDDSQLPKDRFSAERLKGVDSTLKIQPAKLEDSAVYLCASSSLAGSMVEQFFGPGTRLTVL.

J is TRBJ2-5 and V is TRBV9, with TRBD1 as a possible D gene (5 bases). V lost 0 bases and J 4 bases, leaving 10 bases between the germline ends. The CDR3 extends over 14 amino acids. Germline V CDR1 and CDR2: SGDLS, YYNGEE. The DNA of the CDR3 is TGTGCCAGCAGCGTAGCTACAAGGGGAGAGACCCAGTACTTC. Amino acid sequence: CASSVATRGETQYF.

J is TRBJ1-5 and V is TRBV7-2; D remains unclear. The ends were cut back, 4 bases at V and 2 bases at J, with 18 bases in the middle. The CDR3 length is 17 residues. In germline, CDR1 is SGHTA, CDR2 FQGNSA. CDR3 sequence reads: CASSSPRREGGNQPQHF. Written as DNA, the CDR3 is TGTGCCAGCAGCTCTCCCAGGCGGGAGGGAGGCAATCAGCCCCAGCATTTT. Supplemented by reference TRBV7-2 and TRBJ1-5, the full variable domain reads GAGVSQSPSNKVTEKGKDVELRCDPISGHTALYWYRQSLGQGLEFLIYFQGNSAPDKSGLPSDRFSAERTGGSVSTLTIQRTQQEDSAVYLCASSSPRREGGNQPQHFGDGTRLSIL.

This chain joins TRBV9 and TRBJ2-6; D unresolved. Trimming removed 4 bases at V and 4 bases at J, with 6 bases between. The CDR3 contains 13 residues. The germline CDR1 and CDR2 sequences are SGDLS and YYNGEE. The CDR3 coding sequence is TGTGCCAGCAGCCCCCCGGGGGCCAACGTCCTGACTTTC. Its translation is CASSPPGANVLTF.

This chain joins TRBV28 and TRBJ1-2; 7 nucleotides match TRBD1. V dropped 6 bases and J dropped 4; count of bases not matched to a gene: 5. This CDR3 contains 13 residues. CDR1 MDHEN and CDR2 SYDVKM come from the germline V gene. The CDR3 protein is CASRPQGVYGYTF. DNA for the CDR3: TGTGCCAGCAGACCCCAGGGGGTCTATGGCTACACCTTC.

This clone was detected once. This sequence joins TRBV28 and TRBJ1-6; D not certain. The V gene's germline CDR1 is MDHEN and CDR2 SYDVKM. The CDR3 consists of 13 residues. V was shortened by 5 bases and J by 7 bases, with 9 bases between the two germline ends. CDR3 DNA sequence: TGTGCCAGCAGTGAGACACGGAATTCACCCCTCCACTTT. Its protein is CASSETRNSPLHF.

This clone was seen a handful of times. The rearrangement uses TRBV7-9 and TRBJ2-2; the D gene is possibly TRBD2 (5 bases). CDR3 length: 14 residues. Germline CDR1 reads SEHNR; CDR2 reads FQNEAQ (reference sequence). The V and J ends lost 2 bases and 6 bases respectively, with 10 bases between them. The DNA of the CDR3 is TGTGCCAGCAGCTTATTTGCTAGCCCCGGGGAGCTGTTTTTT. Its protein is CASSLFASPGELFF.

CDR3 in DNA: TGCGCCAGCGTTCGAGCAACGGATGAAAAACTGTTTTTT. This codes for CASVRATDEKLFF. The rearrangement links TRBV10-2 to TRBJ1-4; no definite D call. Trimming left V 8 bases short and J 6 bases short, with 13 bases between. The CDR3 has 13 amino acids. Germline CDR1 WSHSY, CDR2 SAAADI.

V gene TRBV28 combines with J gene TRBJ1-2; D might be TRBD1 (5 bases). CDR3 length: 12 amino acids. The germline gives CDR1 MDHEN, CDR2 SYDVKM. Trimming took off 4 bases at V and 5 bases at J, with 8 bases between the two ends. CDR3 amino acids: CASSYQGYGYTF. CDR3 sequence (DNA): TGTGCCAGCAGTTACCAGGGATATGGCTACACCTTC.

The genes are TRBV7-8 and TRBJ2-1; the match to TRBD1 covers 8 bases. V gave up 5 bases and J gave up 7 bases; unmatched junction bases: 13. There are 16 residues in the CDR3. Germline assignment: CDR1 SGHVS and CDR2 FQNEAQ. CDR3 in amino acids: CASSPLQGDRNNEQFF. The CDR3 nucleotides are TGTGCCAGCAGCCCCTTACAGGGGGACAGGAATAATGAGCAGTTCTTC.

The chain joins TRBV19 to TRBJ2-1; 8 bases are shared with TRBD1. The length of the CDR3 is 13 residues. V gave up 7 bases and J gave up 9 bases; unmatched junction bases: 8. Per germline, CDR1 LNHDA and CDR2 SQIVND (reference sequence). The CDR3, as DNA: TGTGCCAGTAACCCGACAGGGGTTCGTGAGCAGTTCTTC. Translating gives CASNPTGVREQFF.

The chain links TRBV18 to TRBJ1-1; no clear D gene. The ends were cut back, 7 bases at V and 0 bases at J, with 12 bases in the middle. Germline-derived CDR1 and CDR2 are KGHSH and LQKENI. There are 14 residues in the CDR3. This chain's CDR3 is CASCPDTMNTEAFF. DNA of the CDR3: TGTGCCAGCTGTCCCGACACCATGAACACTGAAGCTTTCTTT.